Presented here are 7 T cell receptor beta chains from one specimen sequenced in a study of shared clonotypes between healthy human individuals. Generated by immunoSEQ multiplex PCR, the TCRdb table keeps only in-frame clones and is missing some. The table lists around 2.3 million clones, approximately 96% of them singletons. The sequenced material came from naive CD4+ T cells sorted from blood. Subset reported: CD45RA+ positively selected. Receptors originate from a man in his late teens or twenties in good health.

The V and J genes are TRBV5-4 and TRBJ1-6, with a possible D match to TRBD1 (5 bases). Germline values: CDR1 SGHNT, CDR2 YYREEE (reference sequence). V gave up 4 bases and J gave up 7 bases, with 12 bases separating them. The CDR3 is 14 amino acids. The CDR3 spells CASSRREGNSPLHF. The CDR3 DNA sequence: TGTGCCAGCAGCCGCAGGGAAGGGAATTCACCCCTCCACTTT.

The V call is TRBV19, the J call TRBJ2-1; 14 nucleotides align to TRBD2. The V and J ends lost 5 bases and 12 bases, in that order; junction bases with no gene match: 6. Germline V CDR1 and CDR2: LNHDA, SQIVND (reference sequence). CDR3 length: 14 amino acids. CDR3 sequence: CASSPTSGRARQFF. Here the CDR3 DNA reads TGTGCCAGTAGTCCGACTAGCGGGAGGGCCCGGCAGTTCTTC.

The CDR3: CASRKGTATNEKLFF. The CDR3 nucleotides read TGTGCCAGCAGGAAAGGGACAGCAACTAATGAAAAACTGTTTTTT. The chain combines TRBV7-8 with TRBJ1-4; 7 nucleotides align to TRBD1. V lost 6 bases, J lost 0 bases, and 4 bases stayed unmatched. Germline V lookup: CDR1 SGHVS, CDR2 FQNEAQ. The CDR3 totals 15 residues.

The rearrangement joins TRBV7-2 to TRBJ1-5, with D hard to call. The length of the CDR3 is 15 residues. V gave up 6 bases and J gave up 2 bases, with 14 bases separating them. Germline CDR1 reads SGHTA; CDR2 reads FQGNSA. The CDR3: CASSQDGRGNQPQHF. As DNA, the CDR3 is TGTGCCAGCAGTCAAGATGGGCGAGGCAATCAGCCCCAGCATTTT.

The chain has TRBV6-5 and TRBJ2-7; 7 bases fit TRBD1. V shed 1 base, J shed 5 bases, and the junction held 5 bases outside the gene matches. Germline CDR1 and CDR2: MNHEY and SVGAGI. The CDR3 spans 14 residues. CDR3 amino acids: CASSYLQGRHEQYF. CDR3 nucleotide sequence: TGTGCCAGCAGTTACTTACAGGGGAGACACGAGCAGTACTTC.

Regarding this clone: The junction does not match germline at one end; this may be a read error. The CDR3 DNA sequence: TGTGCCTGGACCTTCGAGGGGGTAGATACACAGTATTTT. It encodes CAWTFEGVDTQYF. The chain recombines TRBV30 with TRBJ2-3; TRBD1 is a possible D gene (6 bases). The CDR3 loop spans 13 amino acids. Germline assignment: CDR1 GTSNPN and CDR2 SVGIG (reference sequence).

CDR3 nucleotide sequence: TGCGCCAGCAGCCGCCGGGACAGGGGTTTGAACACTGAAGCTTTCTTT. Its translation is CASSRRDRGLNTEAFF. The genes are TRBV5-1 and TRBJ1-1, with TRBD1 matching over 10 bases. Per germline, CDR1 SGHRS and CDR2 YFSETQ. The CDR3 totals 16 residues. V was clipped by 4 bases and J by 0 bases; unmatched bases: 6.